This T cell receptor (beta chain) was observed in a study of beta chain features in type 1 diabetes (dated by TCRdb to 2016 to 2019). Regarding the complete study: No differences in mean age, gender distribution, total cell number or subset yield were found between patients and healthy donors. Regulatory and stem cell-like memory subsets were isolated from only 8 patients and 8 healthy donors, whereas naive and central memory subsets came from all 28 donors. A total of over 95,000,000 sorted cells were examined across all samples, and RNA yield correlated strongly with the number of cells per subset. The study compared the TCRB repertoires of sorted circulating CD4+ T cell subsets in recently diagnosed type 1 diabetes patients with those in matched healthy donors. On the study overall, not on this receptor specifically: HLA sub-analyses involved small numbers of individuals, so any influence of HLA type on TCRB rearrangement remained unresolved. In all four CD4+ subsets, TCRB CDR3 length was moderately but significantly shorter in type 1 diabetes patients. At VDJ recombination sites, type 1 diabetes patients had fewer insertions and more deleted nucleotides, which implies abnormalities in thymic rearrangement. PCR might favor shorter templates, but patient and control samples were amplified and corrected together, so any skew would affect both groups equally. Naive, central memory and regulatory TCRB repertoires appeared to be more alike among patients than among healthy donors. Because cDNA rather than genomic DNA was sequenced, highly expressing activated cells could have been over-represented, although no difference in activation and CD3 levels was found between groups.

The entire amount of isolated RNA was reverse transcribed using the High Capacity cDNA Reverse Transcription Kit, so the sequenced TCRB transcripts were expressed ones. Deep immunoSEQ sequencing was performed on naive, central memory and regulatory T cell samples, with an average of around 3.5 million total reads per sample. Sorted cells were lysed in RLT buffer, and RNA was extracted using DNase-treated RNeasy Micro or Mini kits according to cell number. Each cell subset was processed on its own to prevent cross-contamination, while patient and healthy donor samples were processed together. The immunoSEQ multiplex PCR was used to amplify TCRB sequences from cDNA, yielding 87-bp fragments that span the CDR3 region. The amplicons were sequenced using the Illumina HiSeq platform. Under the source paper's analysis protocol: Synthetic template baselines were used to correct PCR bias computationally, reads within Hamming distance 2 were collapsed, and singletons that could not be merged were discarded. Reads were aligned against IMGT so that V, D and J genes, CDR3 length and insertions or deletions at six rearrangement sites could be assigned. Within each subset, clonotype counts were normalized to sorted cell number, after which true diversity and Gini coefficients were computed with the tcR R package. The overlap coefficient, calculated on TCRB nucleotide sequences, was used to quantify repertoire sharing. Out-of-frame TCRB sequences from naive cells were analyzed as a proxy for the pre-selection repertoire. In its TCRdb copy, this immuneACCESS table keeps in-frame sequences only and misses some clones. Where compared with another copy, unresolved V genes explain less than half of these, and the others have no known cause. Clonal size and the V and J genes are those of that table, whereas D and trimming came from the DNA. Recorded for this sample are some 660,000 clones; over 12% of them occurred a single time. The biggest ten clones account for nearly 0.04% of the sample.

The table lists this clone with a few counts. Its target antigen remains unknown. Nothing much larger sits one base from this clone, and base qualities are not available. Each donor gave one peripheral blood draw, roughly 0.11 L on average, collected into heparinised tubes. A BD FACSAria II and a panel including CD45RO, CCR7, CD25, CD127, CD95 and CD27 were used to sort naive, central memory, regulatory and stem cell-like memory CD4+ T cells. Purity was above 95% for every sorted population. PBMCs were separated immediately by Lymphoprep density gradient centrifugation and were stained directly, without being cultured. Samples were stained and sorted in pairs, with one healthy donor and one patient per experiment, so that batch effects were minimized. The V end loses 2 bases and the J end loses 8 bases, and a stretch of 7 bases separates them. The germline V gene specifies SNHLY as CDR1 and FYNNEI as CDR2. The CDR3 holds 12 amino acids from the cysteine to the phenylalanine. Just CDR3 DNA is preserved here, 36 bases in frame from base 1.

Sequenced input: naive CD4+ T cells from blood. The cell subset or site label of this sample denotes: true naive CD4+ T cells. This receptor was obtained from a man aged 18 to 30 with type 1 diabetes. The V and J genes are TRBV2 and TRBJ2-4; the D gene cannot be named for sure. CDR3 reads: CASSEREDIQYF. The DNA reads TGTGCCAGCAGTGAAAGGGAAGACATTCAGTACTTC.